The clone carrying this T cell receptor beta chain was seen ten or more times. The antigen is undetermined. Documented time point: persistent/refractory GD, antithyroid drugs over 5 years with positive TRAb. PBMCs provided the RNA from which the TCR library was made. In building TCR beta libraries, iRepertoire HTBI primers were used together with Arm-PCR of CDR3 regions. Via MiXCR, TCRdb re-called the multiplex PCR reads, giving one row per CDR3 protein. The sample includes roughly 500,000 distinct CDR3 sequences, around a fifth of them seen just once. The data derive from a study of regulatory T cells in long-lasting Graves disease. Findings of the study overall: Compared with new cases, persistent Graves' patients showed reduced TCR diversity.

CDR3 size: 14 residues. V shed 1 base and J 7 bases; nucleotides not matched to a gene: 6. CDR1 and CDR2 (germline): SGHAT, FQNNGV. The sequencing used peripheral blood mononuclear cells (PBMCs), collected when the disease was refractory, from a patient treated with antithyroid drugs. The chain uses TRBV11-2 and TRBJ2-5, with 7 positions matching TRBD1. This sequence was found in a female donor with Graves disease. CDR3: CASSLVDRVGTQYF. As DNA, the CDR3 is TGTGCCAGCAGCTTAGTAGACAGGGTGGGGACCCAGTACTTC. Full variable domain (rest looked up from reference TRBV11-2 and TRBJ2-5): EAGVAQSPRYKIIEKRQSVAFWCNPISGHATLYWYQQILGQGPKLLIQFQNNGVVDDSQLPKDRFSAERLKGVDSTLKIQPAKLEDSAVYLCASSLVDRVGTQYFGPGTRLLVL.